The entry below describes one T cell receptor beta chain. Its antigen is still unknown. The sample is drawn from a study of spatial heterogeneity in lung cancer. The wider study: Raw reads showed each unique TCR and UMI combination turning up more than ten times on average. Study observations and caveats: Resection blood, more than follow-up blood, showed ubiquitous expanded tumor TCRs.

Each TCR cDNA molecule bore a unique molecular identifier. Each CDR3 protein is one row after TCRdb ran MiXCR on the 5' RACE reads. The top ten clones hold roughly 29% of a sample with roughly 30,000 distinct CDR3 sequences, more than 9% of them seen once. The sample's time point: blood at routine non-recurrence follow-up after resection. The authors sequenced whole RNA from tumor, nontumor lung or frozen PBMC without sorting. Sequenced material: PBMCs, taken at follow-up. The TCR originated in a female donor with early-stage non-small cell lung cancer.

The chain's CDR3 is CASSYRDYTTDTQYF. The CDR3 coding sequence is TGTGCCAGCAGTTACCGGGACTACACCACAGATACGCAGTATTTT. V is TRBV27 and J is TRBJ2-3; 7 nucleotides match TRBD2. The J segment lost 2 bases and the V segment lost 4 bases, leaving 6 bases of the junction unmatched. Germline CDR1 and CDR2: MNHEY and SMNVEV (reference sequence). This CDR3 is 15 amino acids long.